A selection of T cell receptor beta chains follows, all from one sample in a study of shared clonotypes between healthy human individuals. Clones were read by immunoSEQ multiplex PCR, and TCRdb kept only the in-frame ones, dropping some. The sample records some 1,100,000 clones, roughly 74% being singletons. The sequencing input was memory CD4+ T cells from PBMCs. The receptor source for this set is a young man in good health. Some clones in this sample may be carry-over from other donors' samples. The CDR3 runs from the conserved cysteine through the conserved F or W. The D gene is left open where the match is weak. Part of the rows lack a size; the others show once, few, many or a class for expanded clones.

v_gene	abundance	d_gene	j_gene	CDR3nt	CDR3aa
TRBV10-3	few	.	TRBJ2-7	TGTGCCATCAGTGCCCCGGGACTCCGGGCCATGCACTTC	CAISAPGLRAMHF
TRBV5-4	once	.	TRBJ2-5	TGTGCCAGCAGCGGCCAGGGGGCGGGGGGAGAGACCCAGTACTTC	CASSGQGAGGETQYF
TRBV9	.	TRBD1	TRBJ1-2	TGTGCCAGCAGCGCCGGACAGGGGCAAGGGAACTATGGCTACACCTTC	CASSAGQGQGNYGYTF
TRBV29-1	.	.	TRBJ2-3	TGCAGCGTTGTGTCGGCAGGGACTACAGATACGCAGTATTTT	CSVVSAGTTDTQYF
TRBV29-1	.	.	TRBJ2-3	TGCAGCGTTGGCTCCGCCTACCACACGGATACGCAGTATTTT	CSVGSAYHTDTQYF
TRBV6-6	.	TRBD2	TRBJ2-7	TGTGCCAGCAGTCCCCGAGGAGCGGGGGCCTCCTACGAGCAGTACTTC	CASSPRGAGASYEQYF
TRBV18	few	.	TRBJ1-5	TGTGCCAGCTCACCCCTCAGCGACCCTAATCAGCCCCAGCATTTT	CASSPLSDPNQPQHF
TRBV6-1	.	.	TRBJ1-2	TGTGCCAGCAGTGAAGCGGGCACCCAGGGGTCGAGGGGCTACACCTTC	CASSEAGTQGSRGYTF
TRBV9	.	.	TRBJ2-3	TGTGCCAGCAGCGTACAGGACAGAAGAACAGATACGCAGTATTTT	CASSVQDRRTDTQYF
TRBV9	.	.	TRBJ1-1	TGTGCCAGCAGCCCAGCACCGGGACAAATTGGAGCTTTCTTT	CASSPAPGQIGAFF
TRBV30	many	TRBD1	TRBJ1-5	TGTGCCTGGAGTATAGGCAGGGGGAATCAGCCCCAGCATTTT	CAWSIGRGNQPQHF
TRBV7-2	.	.	TRBJ2-7	TGTGCCAGCAGCTTAGCTCTAGCGCACCACGAGCAGTACTTC	CASSLALAHHEQYF
TRBV5-1	.	.	TRBJ2-1	TGCGCCAGCAGCTCTTCCCAGAACTTCAATGAGCAGTTCTTC	CASSSSQNFNEQFF
TRBV28	.	.	TRBJ2-1	TGTGCCAGCAGTTTCCAAGAACCGAATGAGCAGTTCTTC	CASSFQEPNEQFF
TRBV28	.	.	TRBJ1-1	TGTGCCAGCAGTCTCAGCAACACTGAAGCTTTCTTT	CASSLSNTEAFF
TRBV7-9	.	.	TRBJ1-2	TGTGCCAGCAGCTCCACTAACTATGGCTACACCTTC	CASSSTNYGYTF
TRBV18	.	TRBD1	TRBJ2-5	TGTGCCAGCTCACTACAGGGGCAAGAGACCCAGTACTTC	CASSLQGQETQYF
TRBV5-1	.	.	TRBJ2-7	TGCGCCAGCAGCTTCCAGGGGCCGGGCTACGAGCAGTACTTC	CASSFQGPGYEQYF
TRBV6-6	few	.	TRBJ2-7	TGTGCCAGCAGTTACGCTGGTGCGGGCTACGAGCAGTACTTC	CASSYAGAGYEQYF
TRBV7-8	.	TRBD2	TRBJ2-7	TGTGCCAGCAGCCCTAAGCGGGAGCGGGGACACGAGCAGTACTTC	CASSPKRERGHEQYF
TRBV28	.	.	TRBJ1-6	TGTGCCAGCACGGTACCGGGACTGAGTGGTTCACCCCTCCACTTT	CASTVPGLSGSPLHF
TRBV7-2	.	.	TRBJ2-5	TGTGCCAGCACCCTTGCTCTTAGGGAGACCCAGTACTTC	CASTLALRETQYF
TRBV4-1	.	.	TRBJ1-2	TGCGCCAGCAGGGGGGGGCAGGAGAATAACTATGGCTACACCTTC	CASRGGQENNYGYTF
TRBV7-2	.	.	TRBJ2-1	TGTGCCAGCAGCCGGACAGAGCTAGAGCAGTTCTTC	CASSRTELEQFF
TRBV19	.	TRBD1	TRBJ1-5	TGTGCCAGTAGCCTCGACAGGGTCCCATATCAGCCCCAGCATTTT	CASSLDRVPYQPQHF
TRBV11-2	.	TRBD1	TRBJ2-7	TGTGCCAGCAGAAGGACAGGGGAGTTCTCCTACGAGCAGTACTTC	CASRRTGEFSYEQYF
TRBV27	once	.	TRBJ1-5	TGTGCCAGCAGTTTTTTCCCGGGACCCGGTGGCAATCAGCCCCAGCATTTT	CASSFFPGPGGNQPQHF
TRBV18	once	.	TRBJ2-3	TGTGCCAGCTCACTCGCTAGCAGCACAGATACGCAGTATTTT	CASSLASSTDTQYF
TRBV6-1	few	.	TRBJ2-2	TGTGCCAGCACCGCGCTGGTCGGGGAGCTGTTTTTT	CASTALVGELFF
TRBV6-1	.	.	TRBJ2-5	TGTGCCAGCAGTGATGGGGGGTTGCGGCGGGAGACCCAGTACTTC	CASSDGGLRRETQYF